The 30 T cell receptor beta chains presented below share a single source sample, sequenced in a study of sequential checkpoint blockade in melanoma. The protocol was immunoSEQ multiplex PCR, while the TCRdb copy is restricted to in-frame clones and leaves out a portion. The sample has about 24,000 clones; roughly four fifths are singletons. The treatment here: randomized to nivolumab then ipilimumab (arm A) or the reverse (arm B). The sequencing used CD8+ T cells sorted from blood (inferred from file names), collected from a patient given nivolumab and ipilimumab in sequence. These receptors were taken from a human donor with melanoma.

The chain combines TRBV27 with TRBJ1-4; a possible D gene is TRBD1 (5 bases). This CDR3 spans 15 amino acids. Per germline, CDR1 MNHEY and CDR2 SMNVEV (reference sequence). The ends were cut back, 7 bases at V and 4 bases at J, with 16 bases in the middle. CDR3 sequence: CASKAAGRLNEKLFF. CDR3 DNA: TGTGCCAGCAAGGCAGCGGGACGGCTTAATGAAAAACTGTTTTTT.

In its sample, this clone ranks as medium-sized. The chain carries TRBV19 and TRBJ2-5; weak D call: TRBD1 (6 bases). The CDR3 loop spans 15 amino acids. The germline CDR1 and CDR2 sequences are LNHDA and SQIVND (reference sequence). V was cut by 2 bases and J by 1 base, with 11 bases left in between. The CDR3 reads CASSIQGSGQETQYF. The CDR3 DNA follows: TGTGCCAGTAGTATACAGGGGTCGGGCCAAGAGACCCAGTACTTC.

The chain has TRBV27 and TRBJ2-7, with 8 bases lining up with TRBD1. The CDR3 has 16 residues. The V segment lost 5 bases and the J segment 0 bases; nucleotides outside the gene matches: 9. Per the germline V gene, CDR1 is MNHEY and CDR2 is SMNVEV (reference sequence). Written as DNA, the CDR3 is TGTGCCAGCAGTGAAAGGGGACAGGAAAGCTCCTACGAGCAGTACTTC. This codes for CASSERGQESSYEQYF.

The rearrangement joins TRBV5-1 to TRBJ2-5, with 13 bases identical to TRBD2. Germline loops: CDR1 SGHRS, CDR2 YFSETQ. The CDR3 length is 17 residues. Trimming removed 4 bases from V and 5 bases from J; junction bases left unmatched: 11. In nucleotides, the CDR3 is TGCGCCAGCAGCGTCGGACTAGCGGGAGAATGGTTGGAGACCCAGTACTTC. It translates to CASSVGLAGEWLETQYF.

This chain joins TRBV11-3 and TRBJ2-1; TRBD2 aligns across 8 bases. Per the germline V gene, CDR1 is SGHNT and CDR2 is YENEEA. The CDR3 sequence is 17 residues long. Trimming cost V 0 bases and J 9 bases; bases outside gene matches: 13. CDR3 residues: CASSLDRSGSPGGEQFF. The CDR3 DNA reads as TGTGCCAGCAGCTTAGATCGGAGCGGGAGCCCGGGAGGTGAGCAGTTCTTC.

This rearrangement joins TRBV28 to TRBJ1-4; D ambiguous. Germline CDR1 is MDHEN and CDR2 is SYDVKM. Trimming cost V 3 bases and J 7 bases, with 15 bases left between them. The CDR3 has 15 amino acids. Written as DNA, the CDR3 is TGTGCCAGCAGTTTGATAACTCCCTCTGGTGAAAAACTGTTTTTT. Amino acids: CASSLITPSGEKLFF.

The chain uses TRBV18 and TRBJ1-5, with a tentative D call TRBD1 (5 bases). The CDR3 runs to 18 residues. Germline values: CDR1 KGHSH, CDR2 LQKENI. Trimming cost V 0 bases and J 11 bases, with 26 bases left between them. CDR3 nucleotide sequence: TGTGCCAGCTCACCACCGAGTCGACGCAGGGTCTCATTGATGGCCCAGCATTTT. The encoded protein is CASSPPSRRRVSLMAQHF.

This rearrangement joins TRBV27 to TRBJ2-3, with TRBD2 as a possible D gene (5 bases). The CDR3 is 14 residues long. V gave up 3 bases and J gave up 6 bases, with 13 bases separating them. CDR1 MNHEY and CDR2 SMNVEV come from the germline V gene (reference sequence). CDR3 protein: CASSFGLDVDTQYF. The CDR3 DNA follows: TGTGCCAGCAGTTTCGGACTGGACGTGGATACGCAGTATTTT.

The chain recombines TRBV27 with TRBJ2-7; the match to TRBD2 covers 7 bases. The CDR3 totals 14 residues. The germline V gene encodes CDR1 MNHEY and CDR2 SMNVEV (reference sequence). Trimming took 4 bases from V and 4 from J; bases not matched to a gene: 7. The chain's CDR3 is CASSSPGLPYEQYF. Written as DNA, the CDR3 is TGTGCCAGCAGTTCCCCGGGACTACCTTACGAGCAGTACTTC.

The chain recombines TRBV7-9 with TRBJ1-3, with TRBD1 matching 9 bases. CDR3 length: 15 amino acids. V lost 5 bases and J lost 7; bases outside the gene matches: 9. Germline V gives CDR1 SEHNR, CDR2 FQNEAQ (reference sequence). The DNA for the CDR3 is TGTGCCAGCAGCCGTTTAAGGGACAGGGAGAACACCATATATTTT. Translation: CASSRLRDRENTIYF.

This clone is a singleton in its sample. This chain uses TRBV29-1 with TRBJ1-2; D may be TRBD1 (6 bases). This CDR3 comprises 14 residues. Germline CDR1 is SQVTM and CDR2 is ANQGSEA. Trimming shortened V by 6 bases and J by 0 bases, and 14 bases separated the two germline ends. DNA for the CDR3: TGCAGCGTAGCGACAGGATCTACTAACTATGGCTACACCTTC. It translates to CSVATGSTNYGYTF.

This chain joins TRBV11-3 and TRBJ2-7; 7 bases fit TRBD1. V shed 5 bases and J 6 bases; nucleotides not matched to a gene: 7. Germline assignment: CDR1 SGHNT and CDR2 YENEEA. There are 13 residues in the CDR3. CDR3 residues: CASSPDRAAEQYF. DNA for the CDR3: TGTGCCAGCAGCCCCGACAGGGCGGCCGAGCAGTACTTC.

In DNA form, the CDR3 reads TGTGCCAGCAGCTTAGCAACCCACAGGGGCACTGAAGCTTTCTTT. Residues: CASSLATHRGTEAFF. The chain recombines TRBV7-2 with TRBJ1-1; TRBD1 aligns across 7 bases. V dropped 0 bases and J dropped 4; count of bases not matched to a gene: 5. Germline CDR1 SGHTA, CDR2 FQGNSA. The CDR3 is 15 amino acids.

The V and J genes are TRBV6-1 and TRBJ2-1; the match to TRBD1 covers 9 bases. Looked up from germline, CDR1 is MNHNS and CDR2 is SASEGT. The CDR3 loop spans 15 amino acids. V lost 1 base and J lost 4; bases outside the gene matches: 2. The CDR3 spells CASSEEDRGYNEQFF. The CDR3 DNA sequence: TGTGCCAGCAGTGAAGAGGACAGGGGTTACAATGAGCAGTTCTTC.

This clone was seen just once. The rearrangement uses TRBV7-9 and TRBJ2-1; 9 nucleotides align to TRBD2. CDR1 is SEHNR, CDR2 FQNEAQ, per germline (reference sequence). V was clipped by 8 bases and J by 8 bases; unmatched bases: 10. The CDR3 covers 14 residues. The CDR3 loop is CASGPGLAPDEQFF. The CDR3 bases are TGTGCCAGCGGACCAGGACTAGCGCCGGATGAGCAGTTCTTC.

This clone was detected only once. The V and J genes are TRBV6-5 and TRBJ1-5, with 8 bases matching TRBD1. Germline V lookup: CDR1 MNHEY, CDR2 SVGAGI. The CDR3 has 15 amino acids. The ends lost 8 bases at V and 6 bases at J; junction bases unmatched: 12. The CDR3 reads CASGRQGRGIQPQHF. For the CDR3, the DNA is TGTGCCAGCGGAAGACAGGGGAGAGGGATTCAGCCCCAGCATTTT.

The chain couples TRBV20-1 to TRBJ2-1, with D uncertain. The length of the CDR3 is 10 residues. Between the trimmed V and J ends, which lost 3 bases and 7 bases, there was a span of 4 bases. Germline assignment: CDR1 DFQATT and CDR2 SNEGSKA (reference sequence). In DNA form, the CDR3 reads TGCAGTGCTAGTTATAATGAGCAGTTCTTC. Its translation: CSASYNEQFF.

The chain recombines TRBV6-6 with TRBJ2-3; 8 nucleotides agree with TRBD2. V lost 0 bases and J lost 0; bases outside the gene matches: 2. This CDR3 spans 16 amino acids. Germline CDR1 and CDR2: MNHNY and SVGAGI (reference sequence). CDR3 amino acids: CASSYSASGSTDTQYF. CDR3 bases: TGTGCCAGCAGTTACTCGGCTAGCGGGAGCACAGATACGCAGTATTTT.

The chain combines TRBV18 with TRBJ2-1, with D possibly TRBD2 on 5 matching bases. Germline CDR1 reads KGHSH; CDR2 reads LQKENI. The CDR3 consists of 14 residues. V was shortened by 4 bases and J by 8 bases, with 15 bases between the two germline ends. CDR3 in amino acids: CASSRLREGDEQFF. In DNA, the CDR3 is TGTGCCAGCTCACGACTCCGAGAGGGTGATGAGCAGTTCTTC. The full variable domain, in which reference TRBV18 and TRBJ2-1 provide the parts outside the CDR3, is NAGVMQNPRHLVRRRGQEARLRCSPMKGHSHVYWYRQLPEEGLKFMVYLQKENIIDESGMPKERFSAEFPKEGPSILRIQQVVRGDSAAYFCASSRLREGDEQFFGPGTRLTVL.

In regard to this clone: Other DNA sequences in the sample encode the same CDR3. J is TRBJ2-2 and V is TRBV9; no clear D. Deletions cut 0 bases from V and 4 bases from J, with 7 bases between. Germline loops: CDR1 SGDLS, CDR2 YYNGEE. This CDR3 has 14 amino acids. CDR3: CASSVGRLTGELFF. CDR3 DNA sequence: TGTGCCAGCAGCGTAGGGAGACTCACCGGGGAGCTGTTTTTT.

A remark on this clone: An end of the junction does not agree with germline; a read error may underlie this. The V gene is TRBV15, the J gene TRBJ1-1; tentatively, D is TRBD1 (6 bases). This CDR3 has 13 residues. The germline V gene has CDR1 LNHNV and CDR2 YYDKDF (reference sequence). CDR3 nucleotide sequence: TGTGCCGCCAGCATACGACAGGACACTGAAGCTTTCTTT. It is translated as CAASIRQDTEAFF.

The sample holds a few counts of this clone. The chain is built from TRBV2 and TRBJ1-1, with 7 nucleotides matching TRBD1. V was pared by 8 bases and J by 12 bases, with 18 bases of the junction left unmatched. The germline gives CDR1 SNHLY, CDR2 FYNNEI. The CDR3 is 14 residues long. CDR3 amino acids: CASGSERDRISSFF. The CDR3 coding sequence is TGTGCCAGCGGAAGTGAGAGGGACAGAATCTCCTCTTTCTTT. Looking up the rest from reference TRBV2 and TRBJ1-1 gives the full variable domain: EPEVTQTPSHQVTQMGQEVILRCVPISNHLYFYWYRQILGQKVEFLVSFYNNEISEKSEIFDDQFSVERPDGSNFTLKIRSTKLEDSAMYFCASGSERDRISSFFGQGTRLTVV.

J is TRBJ2-7 and V is TRBV29-1, with D perhaps TRBD1 (5 bases). Looked up from germline, CDR1 is SQVTM and CDR2 is ANQGSEA. Between the trimmed V and J ends, which lost 3 bases and 6 bases, there was a span of 15 bases. The CDR3 is 13 residues long. Here the CDR3 DNA reads TGCAGCGTTGATGGGCACAGGAGTGGCGAGCAGTACTTC. As protein: CSVDGHRSGEQYF.

The V and J genes are TRBV29-1 and TRBJ2-7, with 8 positions matching TRBD2. With 8 bases clipped from V and 0 bases from J, the junction kept 9 bases outside the gene matches. CDR3 length: 14 residues. The V gene's germline CDR1 is SQVTM and CDR2 ANQGSEA. The CDR3, as DNA: TGCAGCTGTAAGACTAGCGTGGACTCCTACGAGCAGTACTTC. Protein product: CSCKTSVDSYEQYF.

This chain joins TRBV11-2 and TRBJ2-2; 7 bases fit TRBD1. Germline loops: CDR1 SGHAT, CDR2 FQNNGV. V lost 5 bases and J lost 7; bases outside the gene matches: 4. CDR3 length equals 13 residues. CDR3 loop: CASSLWTGGELFF. CDR3 DNA: TGTGCCAGCAGCCTTTGGACAGGCGGGGAGCTGTTTTTT.

The CDR3 loop reads CASSPVTGDYGYTF. The CDR3 DNA is TGTGCCAGCTCACCGGTGACAGGGGACTATGGCTACACCTTC. V is TRBV18 and J is TRBJ1-2; 8 bases fit TRBD1. The CDR3 runs to 14 residues. Germline CDR1 and CDR2: KGHSH and LQKENI. Trimming at V came to 3 bases and at J to 3 bases, leaving 3 bases not matched to a gene.

This clone was seen a few times. The gene calls are TRBV20-1 and TRBJ1-1, with a possible D match to TRBD1 (6 bases). This CDR3 is 11 amino acids long. Germline V gene data show CDR1 as DFQATT and CDR2 as SNEGSKA (reference sequence). As DNA, the CDR3 is TGCATGGGGACATCGAACACTGAAGCTTTCTTT. This sequence encodes CMGTSNTEAFF.

A few counts support this clone. The V call is TRBV11-3, the J call TRBJ1-5, with a tentative D call TRBD1 (5 bases). V was clipped by 0 bases and J by 0 bases, with 12 bases between them. There are 17 residues in the CDR3. From germline, CDR1 is SGHNT and CDR2 YENEEA. Written as DNA, the CDR3 is TGTGCCAGCAGCTTAGATGGTCGGGGGGATAGCAATCAGCCCCAGCATTTT. Protein product: CASSLDGRGDSNQPQHF.

This clone occurred once. The rearrangement links TRBV11-2 to TRBJ2-3; 7 bases line up with TRBD1. V trimming: 2 bases; J trimming: 2 bases; junction bases outside the gene matches: 4. The CDR3 spans 15 residues. In germline, CDR1 is SGHAT, CDR2 FQNNGV. The CDR3 nucleotides are TGTGCCAGCAGCTTAAACAGGGGCATCACAGATACGCAGTATTTT. It translates to CASSLNRGITDTQYF.

This chain connects TRBV7-9 to TRBJ2-3, with TRBD2 as a possible D gene (6 bases). CDR1 SEHNR and CDR2 FQNEAQ come from the germline V gene (reference sequence). V lost 5 bases and J lost 0, with 15 bases in between. There are 16 residues in the CDR3. CDR3 coding DNA: TGTGCCAGCAGCATCCGGCGGGGACCTAGCACAGATACGCAGTATTTT. Its protein product is CASSIRRGPSTDTQYF. The complete variable domain, with remaining parts taken from reference TRBV7-9 and TRBJ2-3, reads DTGVSQNPRHKITKRGQNVTFRCDPISEHNRLYWYRQTLGQGPEFLTYFQNEAQLEKSRLLSDRFSAERPKGSFSTLEIQRTEQGDSAMYLCASSIRRGPSTDTQYFGPGTRLTVL.